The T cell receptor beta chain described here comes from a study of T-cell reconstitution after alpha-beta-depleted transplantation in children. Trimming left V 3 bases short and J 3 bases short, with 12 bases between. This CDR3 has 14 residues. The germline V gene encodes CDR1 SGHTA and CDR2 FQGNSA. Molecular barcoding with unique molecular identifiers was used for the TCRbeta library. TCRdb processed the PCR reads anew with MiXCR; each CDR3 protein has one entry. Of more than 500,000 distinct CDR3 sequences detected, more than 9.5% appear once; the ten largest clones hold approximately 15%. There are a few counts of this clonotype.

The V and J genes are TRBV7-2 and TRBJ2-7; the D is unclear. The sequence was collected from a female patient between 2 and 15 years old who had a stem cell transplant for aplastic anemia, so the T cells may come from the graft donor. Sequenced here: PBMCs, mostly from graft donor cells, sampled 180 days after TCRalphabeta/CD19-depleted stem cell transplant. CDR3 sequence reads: CASSFQVVGYEQYV. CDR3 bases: TGTGCCAGCAGCTTCCAGGTAGTAGGCTACGAGCAGTACGTC.